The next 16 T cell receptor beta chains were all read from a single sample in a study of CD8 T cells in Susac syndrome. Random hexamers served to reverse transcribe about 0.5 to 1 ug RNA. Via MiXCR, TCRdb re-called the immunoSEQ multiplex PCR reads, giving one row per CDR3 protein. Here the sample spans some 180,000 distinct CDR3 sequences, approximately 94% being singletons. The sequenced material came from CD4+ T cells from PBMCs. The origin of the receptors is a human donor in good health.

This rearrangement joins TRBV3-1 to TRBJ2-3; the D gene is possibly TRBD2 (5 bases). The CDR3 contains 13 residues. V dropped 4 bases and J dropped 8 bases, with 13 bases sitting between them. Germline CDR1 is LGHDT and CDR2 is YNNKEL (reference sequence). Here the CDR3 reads CASSPARAGTQYF. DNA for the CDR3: TGTGCCAGCAGCCCGGCGCGGGCGGGTACGCAGTATTTT.

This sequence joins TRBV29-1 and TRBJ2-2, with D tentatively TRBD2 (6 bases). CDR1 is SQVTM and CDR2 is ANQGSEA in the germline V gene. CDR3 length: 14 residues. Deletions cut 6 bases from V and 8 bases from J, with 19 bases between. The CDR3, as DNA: TGCAGCGTGAAGGAAGTGAGCCGGGAGGGGGAGCTGTTTTTT. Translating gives CSVKEVSREGELFF.

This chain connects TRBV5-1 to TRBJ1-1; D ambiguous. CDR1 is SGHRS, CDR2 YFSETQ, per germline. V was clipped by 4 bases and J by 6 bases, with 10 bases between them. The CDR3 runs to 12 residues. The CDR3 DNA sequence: TGCGCCAGCAGCGCCGTGGACTCTGAAGCTTTCTTT. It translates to CASSAVDSEAFF.

CDR3 DNA sequence: TGCGCCAGCAGCTTGCAACTAGTCGGGGAGACCCAGTACTTC. Translated, it gives CASSLQLVGETQYF. V usage is TRBV5-1 and J usage is TRBJ2-5; D is perhaps TRBD2 (5 bases). The V and J ends lost 1 base and 5 bases respectively, with 12 bases between them. Germline CDR1 SGHRS, CDR2 YFSETQ. The length of the CDR3 is 14 residues.

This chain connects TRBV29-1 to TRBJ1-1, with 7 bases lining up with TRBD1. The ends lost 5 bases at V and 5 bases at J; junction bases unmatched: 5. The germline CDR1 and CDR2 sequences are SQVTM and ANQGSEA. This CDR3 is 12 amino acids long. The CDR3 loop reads CSVTGARTEAFF. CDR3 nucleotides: TGCAGCGTTACAGGGGCCCGTACTGAAGCTTTCTTT.

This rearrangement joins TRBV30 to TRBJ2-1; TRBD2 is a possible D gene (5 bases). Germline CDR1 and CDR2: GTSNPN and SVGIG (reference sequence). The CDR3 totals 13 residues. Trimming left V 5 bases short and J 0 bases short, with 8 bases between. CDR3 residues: CAWQRISYNEQFF. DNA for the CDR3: TGTGCCTGGCAGCGGATCTCCTACAATGAGCAGTTCTTC. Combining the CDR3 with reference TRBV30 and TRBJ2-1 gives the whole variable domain SQTIHQWPATLVQPVGSPLSLECTVEGTSNPNLYWYRQAAGRGLQLLFYSVGIGQISSEVPQNLSASRPQDRQFILSSKKLLLSDSGFYLCAWQRISYNEQFFGPGTRLTVL.

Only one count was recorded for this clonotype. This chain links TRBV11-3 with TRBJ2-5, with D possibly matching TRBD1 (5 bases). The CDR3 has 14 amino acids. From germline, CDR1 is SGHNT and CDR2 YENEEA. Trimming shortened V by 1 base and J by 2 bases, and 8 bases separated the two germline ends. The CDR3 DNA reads TGTGCCAGCAGCTTAGGTGGGGCTCAAGAGACCCAGTACTTC. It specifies CASSLGGAQETQYF. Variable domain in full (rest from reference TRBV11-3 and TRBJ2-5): EAGVVQSPRYKIIEKKQPVAFWCNPISGHNTLYWYLQNLGQGPELLIRYENEEAVDDSQLPKDRFSAERLKGVDSTLKIQPAELGDSAVYLCASSLGGAQETQYFGPGTRLLVL.

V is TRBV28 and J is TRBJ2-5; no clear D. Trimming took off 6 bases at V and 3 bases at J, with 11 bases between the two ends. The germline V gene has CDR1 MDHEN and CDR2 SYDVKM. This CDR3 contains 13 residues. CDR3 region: CASSPTQEETQYF. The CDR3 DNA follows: TGTGCCAGCAGCCCGACACAAGAAGAGACCCAGTACTTC. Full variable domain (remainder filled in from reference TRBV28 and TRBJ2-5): DVKVTQSSRYLVKRTGEKVFLECVQDMDHENMFWYRQDPGLGLRLIYFSYDVKMKEKGDIPEGYSVSREKKERFSLILESASTNQTSMYLCASSPTQEETQYFGPGTRLLVL.

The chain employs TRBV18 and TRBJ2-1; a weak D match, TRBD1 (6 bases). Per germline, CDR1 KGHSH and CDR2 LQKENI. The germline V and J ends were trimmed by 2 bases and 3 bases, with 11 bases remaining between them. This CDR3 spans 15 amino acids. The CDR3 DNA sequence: TGTGCCAGCTCACCAAGGGACACTGTCTACAATGAGCAGTTCTTC. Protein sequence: CASSPRDTVYNEQFF. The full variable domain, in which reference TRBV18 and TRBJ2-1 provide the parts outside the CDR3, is NAGVMQNPRHLVRRRGQEARLRCSPMKGHSHVYWYRQLPEEGLKFMVYLQKENIIDESGMPKERFSAEFPKEGPSILRIQQVVRGDSAAYFCASSPRDTVYNEQFFGPGTRLTVL.

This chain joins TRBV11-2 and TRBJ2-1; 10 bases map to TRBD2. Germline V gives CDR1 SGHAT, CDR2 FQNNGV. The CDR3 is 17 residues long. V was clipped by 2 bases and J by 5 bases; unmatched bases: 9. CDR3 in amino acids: CASSLNSPTSGHNEQFF. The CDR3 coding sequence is TGTGCCAGCAGCTTAAACTCCCCGACTAGCGGGCACAATGAGCAGTTCTTC. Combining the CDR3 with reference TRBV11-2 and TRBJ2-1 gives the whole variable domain EAGVAQSPRYKIIEKRQSVAFWCNPISGHATLYWYQQILGQGPKLLIQFQNNGVVDDSQLPKDRFSAERLKGVDSTLKIQPAKLEDSAVYLCASSLNSPTSGHNEQFFGPGTRLTVL.

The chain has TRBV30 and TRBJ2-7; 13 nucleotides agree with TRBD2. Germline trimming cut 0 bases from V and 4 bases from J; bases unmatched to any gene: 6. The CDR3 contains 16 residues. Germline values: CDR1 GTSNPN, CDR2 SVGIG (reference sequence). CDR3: CAWSVLWTSGSYEQYF. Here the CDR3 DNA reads TGTGCCTGGAGTGTACTTTGGACTAGCGGGAGTTACGAGCAGTACTTC.

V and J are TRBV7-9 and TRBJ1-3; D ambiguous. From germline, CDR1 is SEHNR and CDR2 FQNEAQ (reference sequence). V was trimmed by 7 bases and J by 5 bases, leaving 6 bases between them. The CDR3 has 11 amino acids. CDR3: CASNARNTIYF. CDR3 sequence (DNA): TGTGCCAGCAACGCCCGAAACACCATATATTTT.

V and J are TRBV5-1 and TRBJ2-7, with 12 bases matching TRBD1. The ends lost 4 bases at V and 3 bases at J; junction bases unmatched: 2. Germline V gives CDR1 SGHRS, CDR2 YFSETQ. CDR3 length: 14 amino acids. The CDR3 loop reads CASSGTGGFYEQYF. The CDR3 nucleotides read TGCGCCAGCAGCGGGACAGGGGGCTTCTACGAGCAGTACTTC.

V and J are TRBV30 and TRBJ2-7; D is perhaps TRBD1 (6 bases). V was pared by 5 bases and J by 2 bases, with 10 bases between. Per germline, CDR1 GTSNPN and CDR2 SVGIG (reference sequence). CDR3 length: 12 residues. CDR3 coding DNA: TGTGCCTGGGGGGACATTACCTACGAGCAGTACTTC. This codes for CAWGDITYEQYF. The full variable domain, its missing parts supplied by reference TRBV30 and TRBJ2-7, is SQTIHQWPATLVQPVGSPLSLECTVEGTSNPNLYWYRQAAGRGLQLLFYSVGIGQISSEVPQNLSASRPQDRQFILSSKKLLLSDSGFYLCAWGDITYEQYFGPGTRLTVT.

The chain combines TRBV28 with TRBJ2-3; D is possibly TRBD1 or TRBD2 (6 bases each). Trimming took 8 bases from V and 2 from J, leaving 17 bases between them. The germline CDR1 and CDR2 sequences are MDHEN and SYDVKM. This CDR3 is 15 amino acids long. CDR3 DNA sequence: TGTGCCAGCGGATATGGAGGGGGATACACAGATACGCAGTATTTT. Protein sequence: CASGYGGGYTDTQYF.

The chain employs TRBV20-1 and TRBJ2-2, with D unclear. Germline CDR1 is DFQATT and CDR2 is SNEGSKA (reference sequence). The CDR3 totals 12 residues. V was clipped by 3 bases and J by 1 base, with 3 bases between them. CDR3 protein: CSARRNTGELFF. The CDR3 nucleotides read TGCAGTGCTAGGCGGAACACCGGGGAGCTGTTTTTT.